This TCR beta chain originates from a study of T cell responses to AZD1222 COVID-19 vaccine. Germline assignment: CDR1 SGHRS and CDR2 YFSETQ. CDR3 length equals 17 residues. V lost 5 bases, J lost 4 bases, and 13 bases stayed unmatched. Sequencing used immunoSEQ multiplex PCR; TCRdb keeps in-frame clones, though not all of them. The sample shows about 110,000 clones, roughly 89% of them seen only once. The TCR originated in an adult who received the AZD1222 COVID-19 vaccine. The sample was peripheral blood, taken 28 days after the second AZD1222 dose. The chain is built from TRBV5-1 and TRBJ1-4, with 8 bases fitting TRBD1. In nucleotides, the CDR3 is TGCGCCAGCAGAACGAGGGCAGGGGGCCCCTTTAATGAAAAACTGTTTTTT. It codes for CASRTRAGGPFNEKLFF.